The clone carrying this TCR beta chain appeared many times. Antigen: not known. The source of the sample is a study of Graves' ophthalmopathy and Graves' hyperthyroidism. RNA transcripts yielded amplified TCR beta CDR3 regions. The workflow started with a first-round RT-PCR run with HTBI primers and then moved on to a second-round multiplex PCR. TCRdb ran MiXCR on the multiplex PCR reads and lists one entry per CDR3 protein. Here the sample spans over a million distinct CDR3 sequences, about 36% being singletons. Pregnant or lactating patients and those with other autoimmune diseases or uncontrolled infections were excluded. Physicians reached a diagnosis by relying on clinical symptoms, serum thyroxine, TRAb, thyroid ultrasound and orbital computed tomography. General study findings and limits: A classifier, a 13-signature model, separated ophthalmopathy from stable hyperthyroidism with roughly 86% sensitivity and about 83% specificity.

V gave up 5 bases and J gave up 9 bases; unmatched junction bases: 11. The CDR3 runs to 14 residues. Germline CDR1 reads SGHTA; CDR2 reads FQGNSA. The V gene is TRBV7-2, the J gene TRBJ2-7; 9 bases map to TRBD1. Sequenced input: peripheral blood or thyroid tissue (not recorded which). The receptor comes from an adult man with Graves' hyperthyroidism. The CDR3: CASSPDRGSLGQYF. The CDR3 bases are TGTGCCAGCAGCCCGGACAGGGGTTCTCTCGGGCAGTACTTC. The variable domain in full, completed from reference TRBV7-2 and TRBJ2-7, reads GAGVSQSPSNKVTEKGKDVELRCDPISGHTALYWYRQSLGQGLEFLIYFQGNSAPDKSGLPSDRFSAERTGGSVSTLTIQRTQQEDSAVYLCASSPDRGSLGQYFGPGTRLTVT.